Shown below are 30 T cell receptor beta chains from a single sample sequenced in a study of T cell responses to AZD1222 COVID-19 vaccine. The table came from immunoSEQ multiplex PCR; TCRdb's copy has only in-frame clones and leaves some out. The table shows 150,000 to 200,000 clones, with 92% occurring only once. The material was peripheral blood, obtained 28 days after the second AZD1222 dose. The origin of the receptors is an adult who received the AZD1222 COVID-19 vaccine.

This chain joins TRBV18 and TRBJ1-2; 7 bases map to TRBD1. The CDR3 is 14 amino acids. In germline, CDR1 is KGHSH, CDR2 LQKENI. V shed 5 bases and J 4 bases; nucleotides not matched to a gene: 7. The CDR3 is CASSEDRSVYGYTF. CDR3 DNA: TGTGCCAGCTCAGAGGACAGGAGCGTCTATGGCTACACCTTC.

The J gene is TRBJ1-6, the V gene TRBV5-1; TRBD1 aligns across 10 bases. V lost 4 bases to trimming and J lost 0 bases; unmatched junction nucleotides: 7. Germline values: CDR1 SGHRS, CDR2 YFSETQ. The CDR3 sequence is 18 residues long. This chain's CDR3 is CASSPGQGLSSYNSPLHF. CDR3 coding DNA: TGCGCCAGCAGCCCGGGACAGGGGCTAAGCTCCTATAATTCACCCCTCCACTTT.

V is TRBV27 and J is TRBJ1-2; the D is unclear. V was clipped by 2 bases and J by 2 bases, with 6 bases between them. CDR1 MNHEY and CDR2 SMNVEV come from the germline V gene (reference sequence). The CDR3 is 13 amino acids. The CDR3 spells CASSLSENYGYTF. CDR3 in DNA: TGTGCCAGCAGTTTAAGCGAGAACTATGGCTACACCTTC.

This clone showed up just once. The J gene is TRBJ2-5, the V gene TRBV5-4; 7 nucleotides line up with TRBD2. The CDR3 loop spans 14 amino acids. Trimming removed 5 bases from V and 5 bases from J; junction bases left unmatched: 9. Germline loops: CDR1 SGHNT, CDR2 YYREEE (reference sequence). The CDR3 nucleotides read TGTGCCAGCAGAGCTAATAACGGGGGGGAGACCCAGTACTTC. Amino acids: CASRANNGGETQYF.

The chain links TRBV4-1 to TRBJ1-1; 7 bases align to TRBD1. CDR3 length equals 16 residues. Looked up from germline, CDR1 is MGHRA and CDR2 is YSYEKL. J gave up 6 bases and V 1 base, and 11 bases lay outside the gene matches. DNA of the CDR3: TGCGCCAGCAGCCAAGCTATTACAGGGGTGATGGCTGAAGCTTTCTTT. Amino acids: CASSQAITGVMAEAFF.

V usage is TRBV11-2 and J usage is TRBJ1-1; no reliable D call. V dropped 4 bases and J dropped 3 bases, with 18 bases sitting between them. Germline V gene lookup returns CDR1 SGHAT and CDR2 FQNNGV. CDR3 length: 16 residues. This CDR3 is CASSYWVKEGYTEAFF. The CDR3 DNA reads as TGTGCCAGCAGCTATTGGGTCAAAGAGGGTTACACTGAAGCTTTCTTT.

CDR3 protein: CASGLAGTSAAYEQYF. The CDR3 DNA is TGTGCTAGTGGTTTGGCGGGGACTAGCGCCGCCTACGAGCAGTACTTC. V gene TRBV12-5 combines with J gene TRBJ2-7; 10 bases match TRBD2. This CDR3 is 16 amino acids long. J was trimmed by 2 bases and V by 1 base; bases with no gene match: 5. Germline loops: CDR1 LGHNT, CDR2 FRNRAP.

The chain is built from TRBV27 and TRBJ1-2; the match to TRBD1 covers 9 bases. The CDR3 is 13 amino acids. The germline V gene has CDR1 MNHEY and CDR2 SMNVEV (reference sequence). J was trimmed by 7 bases and V by 4 bases; bases with no gene match: 4. For the CDR3, the DNA is TGTGCCAGCAGTTGGGACAGGGCGGCTGGCTACACCTTC. Translating it yields CASSWDRAAGYTF.

This clone has only one observation. V and J are TRBV5-1 and TRBJ1-6; possible D gene TRBD1, 6 bases. V was clipped by 0 bases and J by 10 bases, with 14 bases between them. Germline values: CDR1 SGHRS, CDR2 YFSETQ. The CDR3 is made up of 15 amino acids. The CDR3, as DNA: TGCGCCAGCAGCTTGGATGACAGGTTAGGATCACCCCTCCACTTT. Its translation: CASSLDDRLGSPLHF.

The chain is built from TRBV12-3 or TRBV12-4 and TRBJ1-2; a weak D match, TRBD1 (5 bases). The CDR3 is made up of 13 amino acids. Trimming removed 3 bases from V and 3 bases from J, with 8 bases in between. CDR3 region: CASSFQGYYGYTF. The DNA for the CDR3 is TGTGCCAGCAGTTTTCAGGGCTACTATGGCTACACCTTC.

The chain has TRBV3-1 (or the pseudogene TRBV3-2) and TRBJ1-1, with no clear D. CDR1 LGHDT and CDR2 YNNKEL come from the germline V gene (reference sequence). This CDR3 is 16 amino acids long. Between the trimmed V and J ends, which lost 0 bases and 6 bases, there was a span of 17 bases. CDR3 loop: CASSQDLGYSSAEAFF. The CDR3 region has the DNA TGTGCCAGCAGCCAAGATCTCGGATACTCAAGCGCTGAAGCTTTCTTT.

V gene TRBV6-1 combines with J gene TRBJ1-6; the D is unclear. This CDR3 is 15 amino acids long. Germline V gene sequence: CDR1 MNHNS, CDR2 SASEGT. Trimming stripped 2 bases from V and 3 bases from J, with 8 bases between. Here the CDR3 DNA reads TGTGCCAGCAGTGAAAAGGTCATCTATAATTCACCCCTCCACTTT. Translation: CASSEKVIYNSPLHF.

The genes are TRBV6-5 and TRBJ1-2; D call uncertain. The CDR3 contains 13 residues. Trimming left V 7 bases short and J 1 base short, with 10 bases between. Germline V gives CDR1 MNHEY, CDR2 SVGAGI. The CDR3 DNA follows: TGTGCCAGCAAGGACGGGGTTAACTATGGCTACACCTTC. This sequence encodes CASKDGVNYGYTF.

The chain combines TRBV7-9 with TRBJ1-1; D gene uncertain. The V gene lost 5 bases and the J gene lost 7 bases, with 11 bases spanning the gap. The length of the CDR3 is 12 residues. The germline gives CDR1 SEHNR, CDR2 FQNEAQ (reference sequence). CDR3 in amino acids: CASSPSWIEAFF. Written as DNA, the CDR3 is TGTGCCAGCAGCCCCTCCTGGATTGAAGCTTTCTTT.

This rearrangement joins TRBV7-2 to TRBJ1-1; D uncertain. The germline V gene has CDR1 SGHTA and CDR2 FQGNSA. The CDR3 is 11 residues long. V lost 7 bases, J lost 4 bases, and 7 bases lay in between. CDR3: CASKGFTEAFF. CDR3 DNA: TGTGCCAGCAAGGGTTTCACTGAAGCTTTCTTT.

The V gene is TRBV7-9, the J gene TRBJ1-5; tentative D call: TRBD1 (5 bases). Looked up from germline, CDR1 is SEHNR and CDR2 is FQNEAQ (reference sequence). V was trimmed by 4 bases and J by 16 bases, leaving 23 bases between them. This CDR3 has 14 amino acids. CDR3 protein: CASSSSNPGGTRHF. For the CDR3, the DNA is TGTGCCAGCAGCTCTTCGAATCCGGGGGGGACCCGCCATTTT.

The chain links TRBV4-1 to TRBJ2-1; D unclear. Between the trimmed V and J ends, which lost 0 bases and 0 bases, there was a span of 12 bases. The V gene's germline CDR1 is MGHRA and CDR2 YSYEKL. This CDR3 contains 17 residues. The CDR3 here is CASSQDPTYSSYNEQFF. Written as DNA, the CDR3 is TGCGCCAGCAGCCAAGATCCCACTTATAGCTCCTACAATGAGCAGTTCTTC.

The chain employs TRBV19 and TRBJ1-5, with a weak D call TRBD1 (6 bases). The CDR3 has 18 amino acids. The germline V gene has CDR1 LNHDA and CDR2 SQIVND (reference sequence). V lost 3 bases, J lost 0 bases, and 18 bases lay in between. The chain's CDR3 is CASSISAGQTHSNQPQHF. Written as DNA, the CDR3 is TGTGCCAGTAGTATCAGCGCCGGACAGACCCATAGCAATCAGCCCCAGCATTTT.

The rearrangement joins TRBV18 to TRBJ2-7, with 7 bases matching TRBD1. The ends lost 2 bases at V and 3 bases at J; junction bases unmatched: 7. This CDR3 comprises 15 residues. Germline V CDR1 and CDR2: KGHSH, LQKENI. The CDR3 spells CASSPVVDRVYEQYF. In DNA, the CDR3 is TGTGCCAGCTCACCAGTCGTAGACAGGGTCTACGAGCAGTACTTC.

V is TRBV4-1 and J is TRBJ1-2, with 8 bases aligning to TRBD1. Germline V CDR1 and CDR2: MGHRA, YSYEKL. With V trimmed by 6 bases and J by 4 bases, 10 bases remained unmatched. The CDR3 contains 15 residues. As DNA, the CDR3 is TGCGCCAGCAGACTTCATTCGACAGGGGCCTATGGCTACACCTTC. Protein sequence: CASRLHSTGAYGYTF.

The chain carries TRBV10-3 and TRBJ2-1, with D possibly matching TRBD2 (6 bases). The CDR3 extends over 13 amino acids. V was shortened by 7 bases and J by 2 bases, with 9 bases between the two germline ends. Germline V gene sequence: CDR1 ENHRY, CDR2 SYGVKD. For the CDR3, the DNA is TGTGCCATCACTGGCGGGGCCTACAATGAGCAGTTCTTC. It yields the protein CAITGGAYNEQFF.

The gene calls are TRBV5-1 and TRBJ1-1; no definite D call. Germline-derived CDR1 and CDR2 are SGHRS and YFSETQ. There are 16 residues in the CDR3. Trimming shortened V by 2 bases and J by 0 bases, and 14 bases separated the two germline ends. This CDR3 is CASSFRATGLNTEAFF. The CDR3, as DNA: TGCGCCAGCAGCTTTCGAGCCACTGGACTGAACACTGAAGCTTTCTTT.

This chain joins TRBV27 and TRBJ2-1, with D hard to call. Trimming shortened V by 0 bases and J by 4 bases, and 7 bases separated the two germline ends. CDR3 length equals 14 residues. Germline CDR1 is MNHEY and CDR2 is SMNVEV (reference sequence). The CDR3 here is CASSLSTSYNEQFF. In DNA, the CDR3 is TGTGCCAGCAGTTTATCCACCTCGTACAATGAGCAGTTCTTC.

The rearrangement joins TRBV6-5 to TRBJ1-3, with TRBD1 identical over 11 bases. V gave up 2 bases and J gave up 8 bases; unmatched junction bases: 5. Looked up from germline, CDR1 is MNHEY and CDR2 is SVGAGI. This CDR3 is built from 15 residues. The CDR3 bases are TGTGCCAGCAGTTACCGTGGACAGGGGGCATACACCATATATTTT. Amino acids: CASSYRGQGAYTIYF.

This clone was found once. The J gene is TRBJ1-5, the V gene TRBV6-2 or TRBV6-3, with D unclear. Germline loops: CDR1 MNHEY, CDR2 SVGEGT. Trimming cost V 5 bases and J 7 bases, with 12 bases left between them. This CDR3 comprises 13 residues. CDR3 protein: CASSDVGGQPQHF. The CDR3 coding sequence is TGTGCCAGCAGTGATGTAGGAGGCCAGCCCCAGCATTTT.

This rearrangement joins TRBV10-3 to TRBJ1-1; TRBD1 might be the D (5 bases). V was clipped by 4 bases and J by 0 bases, with 15 bases between them. The CDR3 totals 16 residues. From germline, CDR1 is ENHRY and CDR2 SYGVKD. DNA for the CDR3: TGTGCCATCAGTGGTCGGGGGGTAACCTTGAACACTGAAGCTTTCTTT. Its translation is CAISGRGVTLNTEAFF.

This clone was seen only once. The chain joins TRBV6-5 to TRBJ1-1; the D gene is possibly TRBD1 (5 bases). Germline V gene lookup returns CDR1 MNHEY and CDR2 SVGAGI. V was shortened by 4 bases and J by 8 bases, with 11 bases between the two germline ends. CDR3 length equals 12 residues. The CDR3 region is CASSLGVAEAFF. The CDR3 nucleotides are TGTGCCAGCAGTTTAGGGGTGGCCGAAGCTTTCTTT.

The chain joins TRBV6-5 to TRBJ2-5; D unclear. Germline V gene data show CDR1 as MNHEY and CDR2 as SVGAGI. The CDR3 consists of 15 residues. Trimming took off 6 bases at V and 4 bases at J, with 18 bases between the two ends. For the CDR3, the DNA is TGTGCCAGCAGGCTAAGGACGATAGAAGGAGAGACCCAGTACTTC. It yields the protein CASRLRTIEGETQYF.

The J gene is TRBJ2-3, the V gene TRBV2; possibly TRBD2 for D (6 bases). The V end was cut by 0 bases, the J end by 5 bases, with 21 bases between. The CDR3 is 18 residues long. Looked up from germline, CDR1 is SNHLY and CDR2 is FYNNEI. The CDR3 region has the DNA TGTGCCAGCAGTGAAGCAGTGGCTATCCTCGGGGGAGGAGATACGCAGTATTTT. It encodes CASSEAVAILGGGDTQYF.

The chain is built from TRBV11-3 and TRBJ2-1; D possibly uses TRBD1 or TRBD2 (5 bases each). Germline CDR1 and CDR2: SGHNT and YENEEA. Between the trimmed V and J ends, which lost 8 bases and 6 bases, there was a span of 17 bases. The CDR3 totals 14 residues. DNA for the CDR3: TGTGCCAGCTCTGAGGGGAGCAGTCCCAATGAGCAGTTCTTC. It yields the protein CASSEGSSPNEQFF.